This is a list of T cell receptor beta chains from one sample in a study of shared clonotypes between healthy human individuals. Sequenced by immunoSEQ multiplex PCR; TCRdb stores in-frame clones only, minus some. The sample shows roughly 1 million clones, more than 60% of them seen only once. The source material was memory CD4+ T cells sorted from blood. The receptors stem from a man aged 18 to 29 in good health. The CDR3 runs from the conserved cysteine through the conserved F or W. A D gene is named only where the DNA matches it firmly. Clone size appears in some rows only: once, few, many, or a class for an expanded clone.

TRBV5-4	TRBJ2-3	TRBD2	-	TGTGCCAGCAGCTTGCAACTAGCGGGGACCACAGATACGCAGTATTTT	CASSLQLAGTTDTQYF
TRBV5-5	TRBJ1-5	-	-	TGTGCCAGCAGCCCCTTTCGGGGCAATCAGCCCCAGCATTTT	CASSPFRGNQPQHF
TRBV15	TRBJ2-7	-	-	TGTGCCACCAGCAGAGACACGGGGGCGGGGGAGCAGTACTTC	CATSRDTGAGEQYF
TRBV19	TRBJ1-1	-	once	TGTGCCAGTAGTATGCACAGATTGAACACTGAAGCTTTCTTT	CASSMHRLNTEAFF
TRBV10-3	TRBJ1-5	TRBD1	-	TGTGCCACGGGCGGGACAGGGGACCATCAGCCCCAGCATTTT	CATGGTGDHQPQHF
TRBV6-5	TRBJ2-2	-	-	TGTGCCAGCAGGGCTGGGAGCGGGAACACCGGGGAGCTGTTTTTT	CASRAGSGNTGELFF
TRBV7-2	TRBJ2-3	-	few	TGTGCCAGCAGCTTAGACTCGGGTGGCACAGATACGCAGTATTTT	CASSLDSGGTDTQYF
TRBV27	TRBJ2-7	-	medium-sized	TGTGCCAGCAGTTGGGGCGACGAGCAGTACTTC	CASSWGDEQYF
TRBV5-1	TRBJ2-1	TRBD1	-	TGCGCCAGCAGCTCTACCGGGACAGGAAGCAATGAGCAGTTCTTC	CASSSTGTGSNEQFF
TRBV27	TRBJ1-6	-	-	TGTGCCAGCAGTTTATCGGGGCAGGGGAAGTCACCCCTCCACTTT	CASSLSGQGKSPLHF
TRBV5-3	TRBJ2-1	TRBD2	-	TGTGCCAGAAGCCTAATCCCAGCGGGAGGGCCTGACTACAATGAGCAGTTCTTC	CARSLIPAGGPDYNEQFF
TRBV6-6	TRBJ1-3	-	-	TGTGCCAGCAGGTCCACAGGGCCAGGAAACACCATATATTTT	CASRSTGPGNTIYF
TRBV6-1	TRBJ2-7	-	once	TGTGCCAGCAGTGAATCGGGGATTAAGACTTTTCCCTACGAGCAGTACTTC	CASSESGIKTFPYEQYF
TRBV7-2	TRBJ2-1	TRBD2	-	TGTGCCAGCAGTCCCGGGACTAGCGGGACCAATGAGCAGTTCTTC	CASSPGTSGTNEQFF
TRBV5-6	TRBJ2-7	-	-	TGTGCCAGCAGCGGGGGAACAGGGCTATACGAGCAGTACTTC	CASSGGTGLYEQYF
TRBV27	TRBJ2-1	-	-	TGTGCCAGCAGTAAGACCCGAAACAATGAGCAGTTCTTC	CASSKTRNNEQFF
TRBV7-9	TRBJ2-1	-	many	TGTGCCAGCAGCTTGAAGTTTCGAGCGACCAATGAGCAGTTCTTC	CASSLKFRATNEQFF
TRBV6-1	TRBJ2-1	-	-	TGTGCCAGCAGTGATCGGGTCTATGAGCAGTTCTTC	CASSDRVYEQFF
TRBV5-1	TRBJ1-1	TRBD1	-	TGCGCCAGCAGCCGAGACAGGGGAGGAGGCACTGAAGCTTTCTTT	CASSRDRGGGTEAFF
TRBV10-1	TRBJ2-1	-	-	TGCGCCAGCAGTGAAAGTAGGGCTGTCAATGAGCAGTTCTTC	CASSESRAVNEQFF
TRBV7-2	TRBJ2-2	-	few	TGTGCCAGGCCCGGGGGCTCATTAGCCACCGGGGAGCTGTTTTTT	CARPGGSLATGELFF
TRBV30	TRBJ2-4	TRBD2	-	TGTGCCTGGAGTCGTAGCGGGAGAGGGGGTATCGACATTCAGTACTTC	CAWSRSGRGGIDIQYF
TRBV30	TRBJ1-1	-	-	TGTGCCTGCGAAGACCGGGGAGAGAAAACTGAAGCTTTCTTT	CACEDRGEKTEAFF
TRBV21-1	TRBJ2-7	-	-	TGTGCCAGCAGCAAAAGCTTTCGTAGGGGTGCTGAGCAGTACTTC	CASSKSFRRGAEQYF
TRBV29-1	TRBJ1-2	-	-	TGCAGCGTTGGACAGAGAAGTGGCTACACCTTC	CSVGQRSGYTF
TRBV28	TRBJ1-4	-	-	TGTGCCAGCAGTTTACGGCAGGGTAATGAAAAACTGTTTTTT	CASSLRQGNEKLFF
TRBV5-3	TRBJ2-1	TRBD2	-	TGTGCCAGAAGCTTGGAGGTACGGACTAGCGGGAGCAATGAGCAGTTCTTC	CARSLEVRTSGSNEQFF
TRBV6-5	TRBJ1-3	-	-	TGTGCCAGCAGGACCGGGAGCTCTGGAAACACCATATATTTT	CASRTGSSGNTIYF
TRBV6-5	TRBJ1-3	-	-	TGTGCCAGCAGTTCTATTGGGTCCTCTGGAAACACCATATATTTT	CASSSIGSSGNTIYF
TRBV7-2	TRBJ2-1	TRBD2	once	TGTGCCAGCAGCTTAGCGGGACTAGCGGGAGATCGGTTCTTC	CASSLAGLAGDRFF
TRBV19	TRBJ1-4	-	many	TGTGCCAGTAGCCAGTCGGCAACTAATGAAAAACTGTTTTTT	CASSQSATNEKLFF
TRBV19	TRBJ2-1	TRBD2	-	TGTGCCAGTAGTCTTACGTCCCGGACTAGCGGGGGGGCCGGTGAGCAGTTCTTC	CASSLTSRTSGGAGEQFF
TRBV10-1	TRBJ2-1	-	-	TGCGCCAGCAGTGGGGACCTCTTAGGTGAGCAGTTCTTC	CASSGDLLGEQFF
TRBV5-1	TRBJ2-1	-	-	TGCGCCAGCAGCTTGGACGCGGGCTACAATGAGCAGTTCTTC	CASSLDAGYNEQFF
TRBV5-8	TRBJ1-5	-	-	TGTGCCAGCAGCGGGGGGTACAGCAATCAGCCCCAGCATTTT	CASSGGYSNQPQHF
TRBV7-2	TRBJ2-3	-	-	TGTGCCAGCAGCTTAGGAGGCCCGAGCACAGATACGCAGTATTTT	CASSLGGPSTDTQYF
TRBV10-3	TRBJ2-6	-	-	TGTGCCACCGGGCTTGTGGCTGGGGCCAACGTCCTGACTTTC	CATGLVAGANVLTF
TRBV19	TRBJ2-4	-	-	TGTGCCAGTAGGTTGACAGGCCTGAAAAATAAATTAGCCAAAAACATTCAGTACTTC	CASRLTGLKNKLAKNIQYF
TRBV20-1	TRBJ2-1	-	-	TGCAGTGCTACAACGGATGAGCAGTTCTTC	CSATTDEQFF
TRBV11-2	TRBJ1-4	-	-	TGTGCCAGCAGCTCTACAGGAATTTCTAATGAAAAACTGTTTTTT	CASSSTGISNEKLFF
TRBV19	TRBJ2-5	-	-	TGTGCCAGCTCTAGATCAAGCGGAGTTCAAGAGACCCAGTACTTC	CASSRSSGVQETQYF
TRBV6-5	TRBJ1-1	TRBD1	-	TGTGCCAGCAGTTACTCCGACAGGGGGCCATCTGAAGCTTTCTTT	CASSYSDRGPSEAFF
TRBV30	TRBJ2-7	TRBD1	once	TGTGCCTGGGGCCCCCCTCGACAGGGTCCGGACGAGCAGTACTTC	CAWGPPRQGPDEQYF
TRBV5-5	TRBJ2-7	TRBD2	-	TGTGCCAGCAGCTTGGCCCCTAGCGGTAACTCCTACGAGCAGTACTTC	CASSLAPSGNSYEQYF